The TCR beta chain described here comes from a study of PD-L1 blockade in urothelial cancer. Here immunoSEQ multiplex PCR was the method, and the copy in TCRdb shows in-frame clones only, minus some. The sample carries some 80,000 clones, around 90% recorded once. CDR1 and CDR2 (germline): SGHAT, FQNNGV. The CDR3 runs 17 residues. Between the trimmed V and J ends, which lost 5 bases and 2 bases, there was a span of 20 bases. The sequence came from a woman in her seventies with urothelial cancer. The chain joins TRBV11-2 to TRBJ2-3; D possibly corresponds to TRBD2 (6 bases). The sequences come from PBMCs, collected around atezolizumab (anti-PD-L1) treatment. CDR3 coding DNA: TGTGCCAGCAGCCGGGGTTCTAGGCGGGGATACACAGATACGCAGTATTTT. Translation gives CASSRGSRRGYTDTQYF.